Sequencing of this TCR beta chain was carried out in a study of cytomegalovirus exposure and HLA in healthy donors. V was pared by 1 base and J by 2 bases, with 11 bases between. Per germline, CDR1 MGHDK and CDR2 SYGVNS. The CDR3 is 15 residues long. Study-wide points: As immune exposure information, only CMV serostatus was available. Roughly uniform sequencing depth across donors was assumed, possibly incorrectly. By a later analysis, the bulk of CMV-associated TCR beta chains appeared HLA-restricted.

Vbeta (60) and Jbeta (13) primers were used in the PCR. Measured with immunoSEQ multiplex PCR; TCRdb has only the in-frame clones, and not every one. The sample shows tens of thousands of clones, around 83% of them seen only once. Concerning this clone: As yet, its antigen is unknown.

The sequence came from a human donor in good health. The chain combines TRBV25-1 with TRBJ2-5; D is undetermined. Input material: PBMCs. CDR3 region: CASSELGRPQETQYF. The CDR3, as DNA: TGTGCCAGCAGTGAATTGGGCAGGCCTCAAGAGACCCAGTACTTC.